Listed below are T cell receptor beta chains from one sample, sequenced in a study of T-cell memory formation after mild COVID-19. TCRdb passed the 5' RACE reads through MiXCR, listing each CDR3 protein once. The sample lists more than 250,000 distinct CDR3 sequences, 16% occurring once. The sequencing input was PBMCs or a T cell subset sorted from them (not recorded which). Receptor source: a man aged 18 to 35 who had mild COVID-19 (a few samples of this study predate the infection). Cell type and time point are not known. The CDR3 runs from the conserved cysteine through the conserved F or W. Each record gives: D gene, clone size, J gene, V gene, CDR3 protein, CDR3 DNA. A D gene is named only where the DNA matches it firmly. For some rows the clone size is stated as once, few or many, or as a class when expanded; others skip it.

>NA|few|TRBJ2-3|TRBV27
CASSVTLPTGTDTQYF
TGTGCCAGCAGTGTGACCTTACCGACTGGCACAGATACGCAGTATTTT
>NA|few|TRBJ1-2|TRBV12-3/TRBV12-4
CASSPGTAANYGYTF
TGTGCCAGCAGCCCCGGGACCGCGGCTAACTATGGCTACACCTTC
>NA|few|TRBJ2-1|TRBV7-2
CASQLGGNEQFF
TGTGCCAGCCAGTTGGGGGGAAATGAGCAGTTCTTC
>NA|many|TRBJ2-1|TRBV5-1
CASSLGRGLSYNEQFF
TGCGCCAGCAGCTTGGGACGGGGGTTGTCCTACAATGAGCAGTTCTTC
>NA|NA|TRBJ2-3|TRBV4-3
CASSQGRGALYTDTQYF
TGCGCCAGCAGCCAAGGTCGGGGGGCCCTTTACACAGATACGCAGTATTTT
>TRBD2|NA|TRBJ2-7|TRBV13
CASSLEEERGRHYEQYF
TGTGCCAGCAGCTTAGAAGAGGAGCGGGGGAGACACTACGAGCAGTACTTC
>NA|few|TRBJ2-3|TRBV7-9
CASRWRSEDTQYF
TGTGCCAGTAGGTGGCGGAGCGAGGATACGCAGTATTTT
>NA|few|TRBJ1-2|TRBV7-9
CASSSYPGTRTGYTF
TGTGCCAGCAGCTCCTACCCCGGGACACGGACCGGCTACACCTTC
>NA|NA|TRBJ2-3|TRBV18
CASSAGPGADTQYF
TGTGCCAGCTCCGCCGGGCCGGGGGCAGATACGCAGTATTTT
>TRBD2|many|TRBJ2-3|TRBV6-1
CASSEGTSHTDTQYF
TGTGCCAGCAGTGAAGGGACTAGCCACACAGATACGCAGTATTTT
>TRBD2|NA|TRBJ2-3|TRBV5-4
CASSLAQRGRADTQYF
TGTGCCAGCAGCTTGGCCCAGCGGGGGCGGGCGGATACGCAGTATTTT
>NA|few|TRBJ2-1|TRBV6-5
CASSQSYEQFF
TGTGCCAGCAGTCAAAGTTATGAGCAGTTCTTC
>NA|few|TRBJ2-2|TRBV9
CASSVPVSDPNTGELFF
TGTGCCAGCAGCGTTCCGGTCAGTGATCCGAACACCGGGGAGCTGTTTTTT
>NA|few|TRBJ2-5|TRBV7-3
CASSVTTGLQETQYF
TGTGCCAGCAGCGTAACCACAGGGCTCCAAGAGACCCAGTACTTC
>NA|few|TRBJ2-6|TRBV5-1
CASSQRADGANVLTF
TGCGCCAGCAGCCAAAGGGCTGACGGGGCCAACGTCCTGACTTTC
>NA|once|TRBJ1-1|TRBV7-9
CASSSKGVNTEAFF
TGTGCCAGCAGCTCCAAAGGGGTGAACACTGAAGCTTTCTTT
>NA|few|TRBJ1-1|TRBV7-2
CASSLIPTLLGTEAFF
TGTGCCAGCAGCTTAATTCCGACCCTGTTGGGAACTGAAGCTTTCTTT
>NA|NA|TRBJ2-3|TRBV9
CASNTAQGTDTQYF
TGTGCCAGCAATACAGCACAAGGCACAGATACGCAGTATTTT
>NA|many|TRBJ2-3|TRBV5-1
CASSLEGQHADTQYF
TGCGCCAGCAGCTTGGAGGGACAACACGCAGATACGCAGTATTTT
>NA|once|TRBJ1-1|TRBV18
CASSPSDSNTEAFF
TGTGCCAGCTCACCAAGCGACAGCAACACTGAAGCTTTCTTT
>TRBD1|NA|TRBJ1-1|TRBV6-2/TRBV6-3
CASSDRERFAEAFF
TGTGCCAGCAGTGACAGGGAGCGCTTCGCTGAAGCTTTCTTT
>NA|few|TRBJ2-1|TRBV7-9
CASSLEVAGPNNEQFF
TGTGCCAGCAGCTTAGAAGTGGCTGGACCCAACAATGAGCAGTTCTTC
>TRBD2|many|TRBJ2-4|TRBV3-1
CASSSNDGGAAKNIQYF
TGTGCCAGCAGCTCAAATGACGGGGGGGCCGCCAAAAACATTCAGTACTTC
>NA|few|TRBJ2-3|TRBV29-1
CSAKPVGPDTQYF
TGCAGCGCGAAACCGGTAGGCCCAGATACGCAGTATTTT
>TRBD1|NA|TRBJ1-2|TRBV7-9
CASSLADRVGYTF
TGTGCCAGCAGCTTAGCAGACAGGGTTGGCTACACCTTC
>TRBD1|many|TRBJ2-7|TRBV5-1
CASSPEGTGTHEQYF
TGCGCCAGCAGCCCGGAAGGGACAGGGACCCACGAGCAGTACTTC
>TRBD1|few|TRBJ2-1|TRBV5-5
CASSSRNPGQGANEQFF
TGTGCCAGCAGCTCCAGGAACCCGGGACAGGGGGCTAATGAGCAGTTCTTC
>TRBD1|many|TRBJ1-1|TRBV10-3
CAISVNPGQGANTEAFF
TGTGCCATCAGTGTAAATCCGGGACAGGGAGCGAACACTGAAGCTTTCTTT
>NA|NA|TRBJ2-3|TRBV24-1
CATSAKGPGADTQYF
TGTGCCACCAGTGCGAAGGGACCCGGGGCAGATACGCAGTATTTT
>NA|few|TRBJ2-7|TRBV7-8
CASSLENTGEQYF
TGTGCCAGCAGCTTAGAGAATACAGGCGAGCAGTACTTC
>TRBD1|few|TRBJ2-3|TRBV3-1
CASSQRFGTGDRDTQYF
TGTGCCAGCAGCCAAAGGTTCGGGACAGGGGATCGAGATACGCAGTATTTT
>NA|few|TRBJ1-4|TRBV20-1
CSAKRGTNEKLFF
TGCAGTGCTAAACGGGGAACTAATGAAAAACTGTTTTTT
>NA|NA|TRBJ1-5|TRBV4-3
CASSQNIGNYNQPQHF
TGCGCCAGCAGCCAAAATATCGGGAACTACAATCAGCCCCAGCATTTT
>NA|many|TRBJ2-1|TRBV14
CASSHRSFYNEQFF
TGTGCCAGCAGCCATCGGAGTTTCTACAATGAGCAGTTCTTC
>NA|NA|TRBJ2-3|TRBV19
CASSRGAPLDTQYF
TGTGCCAGCAGTCGCGGGGCTCCACTGGATACGCAGTATTTT
>NA|NA|TRBJ1-5|TRBV6-5
CASSYALEQPQHF
TGTGCCAGCAGTTACGCGTTGGAACAGCCCCAGCATTTT
>NA|NA|TRBJ1-1|TRBV20-1
CSARALAGGLEAFF
TGCAGTGCTAGAGCCTTGGCGGGAGGGCTAGAAGCTTTCTTT
>NA|few|TRBJ2-1|TRBV5-1
CASSLHNNEQFF
TGCGCCAGCAGCTTACACAACAATGAGCAGTTCTTC
>NA|NA|TRBJ2-5|TRBV5-1
CASSEWAGAAETQYF
TGCGCCAGCAGCGAGTGGGCAGGGGCTGCAGAGACCCAGTACTTC
>NA|NA|TRBJ2-2|TRBV29-1
CSVADTGELFF
TGCAGCGTTGCCGACACCGGGGAGCTGTTTTTT
>TRBD1|few|TRBJ2-7|TRBV27
CASSLWGSGTVSYEQYF
TGTGCCAGCAGTTTATGGGGGTCCGGGACAGTTTCCTACGAGCAGTACTTC
>NA|NA|TRBJ1-4|TRBV7-9
CASSSSSSYGEKLFF
TGTGCCAGCAGCTCGAGTAGTAGCTATGGCGAAAAACTGTTTTTT
>NA|NA|TRBJ1-6|TRBV27
CASSFSVHGNSPLHF
TGTGCCAGCAGTTTCTCTGTTCACGGGAATTCACCCCTCCACTTT
>TRBD2|few|TRBJ2-2|TRBV12-3/TRBV12-4
CASSLTSGGVTGELFF
TGTGCCAGCAGTTTGACTAGCGGGGGGGTAACCGGGGAGCTGTTTTTT
>NA|few|TRBJ1-1|TRBV7-6
CASRPGLGDTEAFF
TGTGCCAGCAGACCGGGCCTGGGGGACACTGAAGCTTTCTTT
>TRBD1|few|TRBJ1-1|TRBV6-6
CASSKPGGDSAEAFF
TGTGCCAGCAGTAAACCAGGGGGAGATAGCGCTGAAGCTTTCTTT
>NA|few|TRBJ2-2|TRBV6-1
CASNTGGRTGELFF
TGTGCCAGCAATACGGGGGGCCGGACCGGGGAGCTGTTTTTT
>NA|few|TRBJ2-5|TRBV9
CASSVGTTYQETQYF
TGTGCCAGCAGCGTAGGGACTACGTACCAAGAGACCCAGTACTTC
>NA|few|TRBJ2-7|TRBV5-1
CASSFVPGTYEQYF
TGCGCCAGCAGCTTCGTCCCCGGAACCTACGAGCAGTACTTC
>NA|NA|TRBJ1-1|TRBV29-1
CSAKRGIGTEAFF
TGCAGCGCCAAGAGGGGTATAGGCACTGAAGCTTTCTTT
>TRBD2|NA|TRBJ2-5|TRBV9
CASSPKRAGGLGQETQYF
TGTGCCAGCAGCCCAAAGAGAGCGGGGGGGCTGGGCCAAGAGACCCAGTACTTC
>NA|few|TRBJ1-1|TRBV5-1
CASRGGPDTEAFF
TGCGCCAGCAGGGGGGGGCCCGACACTGAAGCTTTCTTT
>NA|many|TRBJ2-3|TRBV7-2
CASRTARGGTQYF
TGTGCCAGCAGGACGGCCCGTGGAGGCACGCAGTATTTT
>NA|few|TRBJ2-1|TRBV7-3
CASSLRAPGLQFF
TGTGCCAGCAGCTTAAGGGCCCCGGGACTCCAGTTCTTC
>NA|NA|TRBJ2-2|TRBV5-1
CASSSRQGGTGELFF
TGCGCCAGCAGCTCCCGACAGGGAGGGACCGGGGAGCTGTTTTTT